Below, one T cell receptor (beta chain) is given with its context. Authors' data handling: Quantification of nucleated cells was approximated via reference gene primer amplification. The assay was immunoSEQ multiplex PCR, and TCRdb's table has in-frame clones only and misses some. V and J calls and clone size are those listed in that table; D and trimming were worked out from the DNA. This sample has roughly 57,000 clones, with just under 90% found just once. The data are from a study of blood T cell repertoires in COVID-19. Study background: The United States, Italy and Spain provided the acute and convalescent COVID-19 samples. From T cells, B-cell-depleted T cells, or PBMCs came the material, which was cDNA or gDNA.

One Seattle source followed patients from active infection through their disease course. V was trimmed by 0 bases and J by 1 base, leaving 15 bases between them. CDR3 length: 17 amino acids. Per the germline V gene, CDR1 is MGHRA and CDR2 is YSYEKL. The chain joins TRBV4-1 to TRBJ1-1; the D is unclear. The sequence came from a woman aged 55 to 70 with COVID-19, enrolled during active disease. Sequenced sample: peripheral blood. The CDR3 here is CASSQDHHSPENTEAFF. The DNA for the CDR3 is TGCGCCAGCAGCCAAGATCATCACAGTCCAGAGAACACTGAAGCTTTCTTT.